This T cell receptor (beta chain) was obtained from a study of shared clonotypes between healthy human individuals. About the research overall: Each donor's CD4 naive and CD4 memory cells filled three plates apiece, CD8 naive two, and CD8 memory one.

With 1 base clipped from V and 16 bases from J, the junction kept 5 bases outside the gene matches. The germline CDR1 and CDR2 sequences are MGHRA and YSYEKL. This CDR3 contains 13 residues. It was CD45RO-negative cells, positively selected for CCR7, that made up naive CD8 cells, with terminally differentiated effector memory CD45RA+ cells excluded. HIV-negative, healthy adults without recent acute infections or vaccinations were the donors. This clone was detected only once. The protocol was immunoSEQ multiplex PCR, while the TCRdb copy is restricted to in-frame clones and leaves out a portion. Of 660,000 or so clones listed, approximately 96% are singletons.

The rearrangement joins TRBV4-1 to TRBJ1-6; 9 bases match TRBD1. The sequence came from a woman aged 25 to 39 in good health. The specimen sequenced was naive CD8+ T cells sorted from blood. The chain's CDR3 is CASSQAAGTGLHF. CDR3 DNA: TGCGCCAGCAGCCAAGCAGCCGGGACAGGGCTCCACTTT.